The rows below give T cell receptor beta chains drawn from one sample of a study of cytomegalovirus exposure and HLA in healthy donors. Generated by immunoSEQ multiplex PCR, the TCRdb table keeps only in-frame clones and is missing some. The table includes 89,000 or so clones, under 80% detected once. Sequenced input: PBMCs. All receptors come from a boy younger than 18 in good health and CMV-seronegative. CDR3s include the opening cysteine and the closing phenylalanine or tryptophan. D genes are given only for firm matches. The size entry is marked missing in some rows and otherwise reads once, few, many or a size class.

V,size,D,J,CDR3,DNA
TRBV28,.,TRBD2,TRBJ2-5,CASSRGGVQETQYF,TGTGCCAGCAGTCGCGGGGGGGTACAAGAGACCCAGTACTTC
TRBV30,.,.,TRBJ1-1,CAWSALGGANTEAFF,TGTGCCTGGAGTGCCCTCGGGGGGGCAAACACTGAAGCTTTCTTT
TRBV2,.,TRBD2,TRBJ2-1,CASSTRAGVNYNEQFF,TGTGCCAGCAGCACAAGGGCGGGAGTAAACTACAATGAGCAGTTCTTC
TRBV6-6,.,.,TRBJ2-5,CASRAPGRYGETQYF,TGTGCCAGCAGGGCCCCAGGCCGGTATGGAGAGACCCAGTACTTC
TRBV7-6,.,TRBD2,TRBJ2-1,CASSSKTSGRRNEQFF,TGTGCCAGCAGCTCCAAGACTAGCGGGAGAAGGAATGAGCAGTTCTTC
TRBV7-9,.,TRBD2,TRBJ2-3,CASSLAGGRPDTQYF,TGTGCCAGCAGCTTAGCAGGCGGGAGACCAGATACGCAGTATTTT
TRBV7-8,.,.,TRBJ1-5,CASSSTGSQPQHF,TGTGCCAGCAGCAGCACGGGGAGCCAGCCCCAGCATTTT
TRBV4-1,few,.,TRBJ1-5,CASSQGMRATSGNQPQHF,TGCGCCAGCAGCCAAGGGATGAGGGCCACGTCTGGCAATCAGCCCCAGCATTTT
TRBV10-2,.,TRBD2,TRBJ2-7,CAATSGDSYEQYF,TGCGCCGCGACTAGCGGGGACTCCTACGAGCAGTACTTC
TRBV30,few,.,TRBJ1-5,CAWSRTASNQPQHF,TGTGCCTGGAGCAGGACAGCTAGCAATCAGCCCCAGCATTTT
TRBV9,.,TRBD1,TRBJ2-5,CASTDPRQGDIQYF,TGTGCCAGCACCGATCCCAGACAGGGTGATATCCAGTACTTC
TRBV11-2,.,.,TRBJ1-2,CASSTRNNYGYTF,TGTGCCAGCAGCACCAGGAACAACTATGGCTACACCTTC
TRBV11-2,.,TRBD2,TRBJ2-3,CASSPLAGVTDTQYF,TGTGCCAGCAGCCCCCTAGCGGGGGTCACAGATACGCAGTATTTT